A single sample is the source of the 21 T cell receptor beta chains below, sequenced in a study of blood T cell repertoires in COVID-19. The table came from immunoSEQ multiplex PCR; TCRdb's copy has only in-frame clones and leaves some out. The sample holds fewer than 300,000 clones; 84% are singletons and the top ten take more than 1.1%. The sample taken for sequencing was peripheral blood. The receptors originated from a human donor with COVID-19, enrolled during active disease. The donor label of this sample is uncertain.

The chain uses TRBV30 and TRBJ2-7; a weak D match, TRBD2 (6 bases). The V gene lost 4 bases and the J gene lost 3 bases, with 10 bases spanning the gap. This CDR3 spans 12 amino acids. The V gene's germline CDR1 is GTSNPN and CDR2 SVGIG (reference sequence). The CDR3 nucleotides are TGTGCCTGGACCCGCGGGGTCTACGAGCAGTACTTC. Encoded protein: CAWTRGVYEQYF.

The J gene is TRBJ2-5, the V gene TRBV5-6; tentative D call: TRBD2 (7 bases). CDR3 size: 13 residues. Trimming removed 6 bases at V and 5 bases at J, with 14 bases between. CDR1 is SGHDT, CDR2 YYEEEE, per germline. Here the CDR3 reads CASTLAGAETQYF. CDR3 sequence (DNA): TGTGCCAGCACCCTTGCGGGGGCGGAGACCCAGTACTTC.

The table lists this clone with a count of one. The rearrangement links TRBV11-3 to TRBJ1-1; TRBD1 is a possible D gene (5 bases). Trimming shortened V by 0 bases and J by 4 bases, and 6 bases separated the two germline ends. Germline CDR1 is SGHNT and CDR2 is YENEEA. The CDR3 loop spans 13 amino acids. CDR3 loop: CASSLEGGTEAFF. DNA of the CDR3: TGTGCCAGCAGCTTAGAGGGGGGCACTGAAGCTTTCTTT.

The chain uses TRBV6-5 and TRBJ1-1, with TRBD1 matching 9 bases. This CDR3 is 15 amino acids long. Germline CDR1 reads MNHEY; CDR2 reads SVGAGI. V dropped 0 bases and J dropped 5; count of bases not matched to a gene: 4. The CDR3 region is CASSYSTGTGTEAFF. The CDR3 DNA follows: TGTGCCAGCAGTTACTCGACCGGGACAGGGACTGAAGCTTTCTTT.

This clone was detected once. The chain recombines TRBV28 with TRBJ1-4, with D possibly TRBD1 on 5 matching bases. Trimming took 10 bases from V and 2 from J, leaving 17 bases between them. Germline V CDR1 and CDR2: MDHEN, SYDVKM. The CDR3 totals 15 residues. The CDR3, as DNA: TGTGCCACCCGGGGGTCGTCGGGGACTAATGAAAAACTGTTTTTT. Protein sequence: CATRGSSGTNEKLFF.

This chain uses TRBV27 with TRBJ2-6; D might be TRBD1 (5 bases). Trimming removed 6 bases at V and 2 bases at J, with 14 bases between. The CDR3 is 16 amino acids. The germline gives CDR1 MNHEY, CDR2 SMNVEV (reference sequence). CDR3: CASSFGGRAGANVLTF. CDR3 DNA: TGTGCCAGCAGCTTCGGTGGCAGGGCTGGGGCCAACGTCCTGACTTTC.

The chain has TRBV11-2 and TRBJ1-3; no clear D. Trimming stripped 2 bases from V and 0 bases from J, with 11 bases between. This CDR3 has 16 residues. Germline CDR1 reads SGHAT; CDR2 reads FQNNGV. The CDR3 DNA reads TGTGCCAGCAGCTTAATCAGTGCTGGCTCTGGAAACACCATATATTTT. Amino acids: CASSLISAGSGNTIYF.

The CDR3: CATSDLEVGTDTQYF. As DNA, the CDR3 is TGTGCCACCAGTGATTTAGAGGTTGGCACAGATACGCAGTATTTT. The rearrangement uses TRBV24-1 and TRBJ2-3; D gene ambiguous. The V end was cut by 1 base, the J end by 1 base, with 8 bases between. CDR1 and CDR2 from the germline V gene are KGHDR and SFDVKD. CDR3 length equals 15 residues.

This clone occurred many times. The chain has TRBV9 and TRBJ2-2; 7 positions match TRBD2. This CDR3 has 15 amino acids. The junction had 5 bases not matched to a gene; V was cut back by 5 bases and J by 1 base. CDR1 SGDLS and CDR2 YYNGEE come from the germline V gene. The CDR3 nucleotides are TGTGCCAGCAGAAGGAGCGGGAAGAACACCGGGGAGCTGTTTTTT. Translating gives CASRRSGKNTGELFF.

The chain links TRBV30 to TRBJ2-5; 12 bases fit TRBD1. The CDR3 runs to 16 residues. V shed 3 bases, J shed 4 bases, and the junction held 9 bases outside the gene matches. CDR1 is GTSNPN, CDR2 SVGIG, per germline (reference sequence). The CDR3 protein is CAWSIPGTGGVETQYF. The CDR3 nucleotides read TGTGCCTGGAGCATACCCGGGACAGGGGGCGTAGAGACCCAGTACTTC.

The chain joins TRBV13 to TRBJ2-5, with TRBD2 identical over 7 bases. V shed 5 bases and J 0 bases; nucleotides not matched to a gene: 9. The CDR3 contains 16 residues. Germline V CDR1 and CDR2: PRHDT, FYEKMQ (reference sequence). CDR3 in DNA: TGTGCCAGCAGCGGGGGGACTACACGACACCAAGAGACCCAGTACTTC. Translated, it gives CASSGGTTRHQETQYF.

The CDR3 is CASRGDRGNVGTEAFF. The CDR3 DNA sequence: TGTGCCAGCCGGGGGGACAGGGGAAATGTGGGCACTGAAGCTTTCTTT. V is TRBV21-1 and J is TRBJ1-1; the D segment call TRBD1 is taken from the table without a DNA check. TRBV21-1 is a pseudogene. The CDR3 spans 16 residues.

In DNA form, the CDR3 reads TGTGCCAGCAGGTGGGACAGGGAGAGCACAGATACGCAGTATTTT. Its translation: CASRWDRESTDTQYF. The rearrangement uses TRBV6-5 and TRBJ2-3; 9 nucleotides line up with TRBD1. Trimming cost V 6 bases and J 0 bases; bases outside gene matches: 4. The CDR3 covers 15 residues. The germline V gene has CDR1 MNHEY and CDR2 SVGAGI.

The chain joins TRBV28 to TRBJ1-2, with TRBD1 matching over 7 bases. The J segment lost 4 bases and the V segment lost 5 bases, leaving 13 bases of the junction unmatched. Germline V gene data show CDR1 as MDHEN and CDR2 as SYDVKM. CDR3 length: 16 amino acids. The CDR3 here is CASSVPGQSRFYGYTF. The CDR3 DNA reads TGTGCCAGCAGTGTCCCGGGACAGTCAAGATTCTATGGCTACACCTTC.

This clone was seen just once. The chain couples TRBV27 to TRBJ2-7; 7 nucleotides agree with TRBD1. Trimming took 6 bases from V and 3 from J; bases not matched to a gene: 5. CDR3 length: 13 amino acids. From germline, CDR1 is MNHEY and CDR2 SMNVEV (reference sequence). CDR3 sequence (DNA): TGTGCCAGCAGGCCGGGACAGCTCTACGAGCAGTACTTC. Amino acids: CASRPGQLYEQYF.

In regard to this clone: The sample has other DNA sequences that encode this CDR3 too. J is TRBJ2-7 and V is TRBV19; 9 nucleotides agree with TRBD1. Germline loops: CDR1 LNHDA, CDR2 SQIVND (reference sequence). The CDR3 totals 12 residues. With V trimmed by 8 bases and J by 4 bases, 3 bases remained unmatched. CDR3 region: CASGDRDYEQYF. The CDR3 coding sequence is TGTGCCAGTGGGGACAGGGATTACGAGCAGTACTTC.

This CDR3 is CASSLTLGRSTGELFF. The CDR3 DNA is TGTGCCAGCAGCTTAACGCTGGGCAGGTCGACCGGGGAGCTGTTTTTT. V usage is TRBV7-3 and J usage is TRBJ2-2; D is unclear. Trimming left V 0 bases short and J 5 bases short, with 13 bases between. Germline CDR1 reads SGHTA; CDR2 reads FQGTGA. The CDR3 totals 16 residues.

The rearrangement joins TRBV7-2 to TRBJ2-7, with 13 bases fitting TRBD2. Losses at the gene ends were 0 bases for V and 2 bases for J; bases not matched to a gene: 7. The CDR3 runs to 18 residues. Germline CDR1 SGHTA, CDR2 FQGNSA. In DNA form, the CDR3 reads TGTGCCAGCAGCTTAGCGGGGGGACTAGCGGGACTACCCTACGAGCAGTACTTC. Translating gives CASSLAGGLAGLPYEQYF. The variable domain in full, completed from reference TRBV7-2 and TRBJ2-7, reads GAGVSQSPSNKVTEKGKDVELRCDPISGHTALYWYRQSLGQGLEFLIYFQGNSAPDKSGLPSDRFSAERTGGSVSTLTIQRTQQEDSAVYLCASSLAGGLAGLPYEQYFGPGTRLTVT.

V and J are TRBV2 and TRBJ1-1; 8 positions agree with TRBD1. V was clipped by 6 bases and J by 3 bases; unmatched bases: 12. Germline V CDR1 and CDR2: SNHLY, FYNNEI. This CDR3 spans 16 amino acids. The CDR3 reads CASSSGTGSGDTEAFF. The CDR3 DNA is TGTGCCAGCAGCTCCGGGACAGGAAGCGGGGACACTGAAGCTTTCTTT.

In DNA form, the CDR3 reads TGCGGTGGGACAGCAAGCTCTGGAAACACCATATATTTT. This translates into CGGTASSGNTIYF. This chain connects TRBV29-1 to TRBJ1-3; the match to TRBD1 covers 7 bases. This CDR3 region has 13 residues. CDR1 and CDR2 (germline): SQVTM, ANQGSEA.

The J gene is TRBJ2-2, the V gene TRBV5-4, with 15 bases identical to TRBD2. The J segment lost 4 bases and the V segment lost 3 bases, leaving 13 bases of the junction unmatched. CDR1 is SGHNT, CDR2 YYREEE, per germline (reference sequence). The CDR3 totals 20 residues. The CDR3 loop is CASSSPGLAGGASGTGELFF. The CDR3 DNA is TGTGCCAGCAGCTCCCCCGGACTAGCGGGAGGGGCCAGTGGCACCGGGGAGCTGTTTTTT.